Below, 10 T cell receptor beta chains from the same sample are listed, as sequenced in a study of shared clonotypes between healthy human individuals. Sequenced by immunoSEQ multiplex PCR; TCRdb stores in-frame clones only, minus some. The table lists around 2.1 million clones, approximately 94% of them singletons. Naivety among CD8 cells was defined by CD45RO negativity and positive CCR7 selection, thereby excluding terminally differentiated effector memory CD45RA+ cells. Sequencing was performed on naive CD8+ T cells from PBMCs. The receptor set was obtained from a man aged 18 to 30 in good health. Some clones in this sample may be carry-over from other donors' samples.

The genes are TRBV13 and TRBJ2-5, with D possibly being TRBD1 or TRBD2 (5 bases each). This CDR3 spans 14 amino acids. With 2 bases removed from V and 4 bases from J, the gap between germline ends came to 11 bases. In germline, CDR1 is PRHDT, CDR2 FYEKMQ (reference sequence). The CDR3 reads CASSLRDQGETQYF. In DNA, the CDR3 is TGTGCCAGCAGCTTACGGGACCAGGGAGAGACCCAGTACTTC. The whole variable domain, filled in from reference TRBV13 and TRBJ2-5, reads AAGVIQSPRHLIKEKRETATLKCYPIPRHDTVYWYQQGPGQDPQFLISFYEKMQSDKGSIPDRFSAQQFSDYHSELNMSSLELGDSALYFCASSLRDQGETQYFGPGTRLLVL.

CDR3 nucleotides: TGTGCCAGCAGTTTTTCCTCGGCCCCTACGTATAGCAATCAGCCCCAGCATTTT. This encodes CASSFSSAPTYSNQPQHF. V and J are TRBV28 and TRBJ1-5, with no clear D. CDR3 length: 18 residues. Trimming cost V 3 bases and J 0 bases, with 18 bases left between them. Looked up from germline, CDR1 is MDHEN and CDR2 is SYDVKM.

The chain has TRBV7-9 and TRBJ2-1; TRBD2 aligns across 7 bases. From germline, CDR1 is SEHNR and CDR2 FQNEAQ (reference sequence). V shed 1 base, J shed 3 bases, and the junction held 12 bases outside the gene matches. The length of the CDR3 is 18 residues. The CDR3 protein is CASSLVYIGEGLYNEQFF. Written as DNA, the CDR3 is TGTGCCAGCAGCTTAGTTTATATAGGGGAGGGCCTCTACAATGAGCAGTTCTTC.

The chain couples TRBV4-1 to TRBJ2-5, with D perhaps being TRBD1 or TRBD2 (5 bases each). V gave up 3 bases and J gave up 5 bases, with 16 bases separating them. CDR1 and CDR2 (germline): MGHRA, YSYEKL. The CDR3 spans 15 residues. CDR3 DNA sequence: TGCGCCAGCAGCCACCTCGCCGGGGCCTACGAGACCCAGTACTTC. It translates to CASSHLAGAYETQYF.

The gene calls are TRBV19 and TRBJ1-1; weak D call: TRBD1 (5 bases). Looked up from germline, CDR1 is LNHDA and CDR2 is SQIVND (reference sequence). This CDR3 comprises 15 residues. V was clipped by 2 bases and J by 7 bases, with 17 bases between them. CDR3 nucleotide sequence: TGTGCCAGTAGTATATCCCTGGGGACTGCAGGTGAAGCTTTCTTT. Translation: CASSISLGTAGEAFF.

V is TRBV28 and J is TRBJ1-5, with 12 nucleotides matching TRBD1. Germline CDR1 MDHEN, CDR2 SYDVKM. The trim removed 4 bases at V and 6 bases at J, leaving 4 bases unmatched. This CDR3 is built from 15 residues. In nucleotides, the CDR3 is TGTGCCAGCAGTTACCGGGACAGGGGGCTTCAGCCCCAGCATTTT. This encodes CASSYRDRGLQPQHF.

This sequence joins TRBV2 and TRBJ2-4; 9 bases are a match to TRBD2. The CDR3 spans 16 residues. Germline CDR1 and CDR2: SNHLY and FYNNEI. Trimming at V came to 7 bases and at J to 1 base, leaving 8 bases not matched to a gene. The CDR3 DNA follows: TGTGCCAGCATTCCGGCGGGAGGGCCGGCCAAAAACATTCAGTACTTC. Protein sequence: CASIPAGGPAKNIQYF.

This clone was seen a handful of times. The chain couples TRBV9 to TRBJ1-2; TRBD1 might be the D (6 bases). The germline CDR1 and CDR2 sequences are SGDLS and YYNGEE. This CDR3 has 14 amino acids. V dropped 1 base and J dropped 4 bases, with 11 bases sitting between them. CDR3 loop: CASSVSGTSYGYTF. As DNA, the CDR3 is TGTGCCAGCAGCGTATCCGGGACAAGCTATGGCTACACCTTC.

CDR3 nucleotide sequence: TGTGCCAGCAGCGCCGGGGACAGACTCCTCAATCAGCCCCAGCATTTT. The encoded protein is CASSAGDRLLNQPQHF. The gene calls are TRBV11-2 and TRBJ1-5; 7 bases line up with TRBD1. CDR1 is SGHAT and CDR2 is FQNNGV in the germline V gene. This CDR3 contains 16 residues. Trimming cost V 5 bases and J 3 bases; bases outside gene matches: 10.

V is TRBV7-3 and J is TRBJ2-3; weak D call: TRBD1 (5 bases). The length of the CDR3 is 13 residues. Germline V gene data show CDR1 as SGHTA and CDR2 as FQGTGA. The V and J ends lost 10 bases and 7 bases respectively, with 18 bases between them. The CDR3 loop reads CATAETQGNTQYF. The CDR3 coding sequence is TGTGCCACCGCGGAAACTCAGGGAAATACGCAGTATTTT. Supplemented by reference TRBV7-3 and TRBJ2-3, the full variable domain reads GAGVSQTPSNKVTEKGKYVELRCDPISGHTALYWYRQSLGQGPEFLIYFQGTGAADDSGLPNDRFFAVRPEGSVSTLKIQRTERGDSAVYLCATAETQGNTQYFGPGTRLTVL.